This T cell receptor (beta chain) was obtained from a study of regulatory T cells in long-lasting Graves disease. This clonotype showed up many times. V gave up 5 bases and J gave up 0 bases, with 23 bases separating them. This CDR3 comprises 19 residues. CDR1 SNHLY and CDR2 FYNNEI come from the germline V gene. Arm-PCR of CDR3 regions and iRepertoire HTBI primers were used to build TCR beta libraries. TCRdb ran MiXCR on the multiplex PCR reads and lists one entry per CDR3 protein. The top ten hold about 8.9% of the sample, which has approximately 540,000 distinct CDR3 sequences, 12% seen once. This sample's time point: newly diagnosed GD, antithyroid drugs for less than 3 months. RNA from PBMCs was the source of the TCR library. This sample was shared with a second study, whose subject was T cells in Graves' hyperthyroidism and ophthalmopathy.

The source material was peripheral blood mononuclear cells (PBMCs), sampled at new diagnosis, from a patient treated with antithyroid drugs. The chain uses TRBV2 and TRBJ1-5; TRBD1 is a possible D gene (6 bases). The sequence was obtained from a woman younger than 45 with Graves disease. The DNA for the CDR3 is TGTGCCAGCAGTCACCGGGAAGCCGGGGGGGCTTATAGCAATCAGCCCCAGCATTTT. Translating it yields CASSHREAGGAYSNQPQHF.